These 25 T cell receptor beta chains were all obtained from the same sample, sequenced in a study of cytomegalovirus exposure and HLA in healthy donors. The protocol was immunoSEQ multiplex PCR, while the TCRdb copy is restricted to in-frame clones and leaves out a portion. The sample holds about 150,000 clones, approximately 90% seen once. Sequencing was performed on PBMCs. Every receptor here comes from a man aged 18 to 29 in good health and CMV-seronegative.

The chain is built from TRBV15 and TRBJ2-2; TRBD2 matches 7 bases. V shed 2 bases and J 4 bases; nucleotides not matched to a gene: 7. Looked up from germline, CDR1 is LNHNV and CDR2 is YYDKDF (reference sequence). CDR3 length: 16 amino acids. CDR3 sequence (DNA): TGTGCCACCAGCAGAACTACCGGGACTATCACCGGGGAGCTGTTTTTT. Translating it yields CATSRTTGTITGELFF. The variable domain in full, completed from reference TRBV15 and TRBJ2-2, reads DAMVIQNPRYQVTQFGKPVTLSCSQTLNHNVMYWYQQKSSQAPKLLFHYYDKDFNNEADTPDNFQSRRPNTSFCFLDIRSPGLGDTAMYLCATSRTTGTITGELFFGEGSRLTVL.

J is TRBJ1-4 and V is TRBV5-1, with TRBD1 as a possible D gene (5 bases). The CDR3 is 15 amino acids. Trimming stripped 3 bases from V and 5 bases from J, with 14 bases between. From germline, CDR1 is SGHRS and CDR2 YFSETQ. CDR3 bases: TGCGCCAGCAGCTCCGACTCGGCAGGGAATGAAAAACTGTTTTTT. Residues: CASSSDSAGNEKLFF.

The rearrangement uses TRBV6-5 and TRBJ2-3; maybe TRBD1 (6 bases). This CDR3 has 14 amino acids. The V end lost 6 bases, the J end lost 1 base, and 11 bases lay between the germline ends. From germline, CDR1 is MNHEY and CDR2 SVGAGI. DNA for the CDR3: TGTGCCAGCAGAAAACAGGGAGGCACAGATACGCAGTATTTT. This codes for CASRKQGGTDTQYF.

The chain couples TRBV29-1 to TRBJ2-7; TRBD1 agrees at 11 bases. CDR3 length: 13 residues. CDR1 SQVTM and CDR2 ANQGSEA come from the germline V gene. J was trimmed by 4 bases and V by 6 bases; bases with no gene match: 5. This chain's CDR3 is CSVHGQGAYEQYF. The CDR3 DNA reads as TGCAGCGTCCATGGACAGGGGGCTTACGAGCAGTACTTC.

The chain has TRBV13 and TRBJ2-1, with 8 bases that match TRBD2. The CDR3 runs 14 residues. CDR1 is PRHDT, CDR2 FYEKMQ, per germline (reference sequence). Losses at the gene ends were 5 bases for V and 6 bases for J; bases not matched to a gene: 6. The CDR3: CASSGTRARNEQFF. CDR3 DNA sequence: TGTGCCAGCAGCGGGACTAGAGCCCGCAATGAGCAGTTCTTC. Based on the CDR3 plus reference TRBV13 and TRBJ2-1, the full variable domain is AAGVIQSPRHLIKEKRETATLKCYPIPRHDTVYWYQQGPGQDPQFLISFYEKMQSDKGSIPDRFSAQQFSDYHSELNMSSLELGDSALYFCASSGTRARNEQFFGPGTRLTVL.

The chain is built from TRBV7-6 and TRBJ2-7; 8 bases fit TRBD1. Germline CDR1 SGHVS, CDR2 FNYEAQ. This CDR3 region has 15 residues. V lost 1 base and J lost 2; bases outside the gene matches: 4. In DNA form, the CDR3 reads TGTGCCAGCAGCTTAGGACAGGGGTGGGCCTACGAGCAGTACTTC. Translated: CASSLGQGWAYEQYF.

This clone was detected only once. The chain carries TRBV19 and TRBJ1-6; D is ambiguous. V shed 7 bases and J shed 0 bases, with 10 bases lying between them. The germline CDR1 and CDR2 sequences are LNHDA and SQIVND (reference sequence). The CDR3 length is 15 residues. The DNA of the CDR3 is TGTGCCAGTACAAGGAGGAGCTCCTATAATTCACCCCTCCACTTT. It yields the protein CASTRRSSYNSPLHF. Full variable domain (remainder filled in from reference TRBV19 and TRBJ1-6): DGGITQSPKYLFRKEGQNVTLSCEQNLNHDAMYWYRQDPGQGLRLIYYSQIVNDFQKGDIAEGYSVSREKKESFPLTVTSAQKNPTAFYLCASTRRSSYNSPLHFGNGTRLTVT.

This chain links TRBV2 with TRBJ2-3; 12 bases map to TRBD2. This CDR3 comprises 15 residues. The V gene end was trimmed by 6 bases and the J gene end by 4 bases; junction bases not matched to a gene: 5. Germline V lookup: CDR1 SNHLY, CDR2 FYNNEI. The CDR3 reads CASRRLAGVSDTQYF. CDR3 coding DNA: TGTGCCAGCAGACGACTAGCGGGGGTTTCAGATACGCAGTATTTT.

The sample holds a few counts of this clone. The V and J genes are TRBV18 and TRBJ2-5; TRBD2 might be the D (6 bases). Germline loops: CDR1 KGHSH, CDR2 LQKENI. This CDR3 contains 14 residues. Trimming left V 4 bases short and J 3 bases short, with 12 bases between. The CDR3 sequence is CASSRGGAEETQYF. CDR3 DNA sequence: TGTGCCAGCTCACGGGGCGGGGCAGAAGAGACCCAGTACTTC.

The chain is built from TRBV5-1 and TRBJ2-1, with 14 bases lining up with TRBD2. The CDR3 consists of 15 residues. After removal of 3 bases from V and 8 bases from J, the junction contained 4 bases not matched to a gene. CDR1 and CDR2 (germline): SGHRS, YFSETQ. CDR3 coding DNA: TGCGCCAGCAGCTCGGGACTAGCGGGAGAGTATGAGCAGTTCTTC. This codes for CASSSGLAGEYEQFF.

This chain links TRBV7-2 with TRBJ2-7; the D is unclear. The CDR3 runs 12 residues. CDR1 and CDR2 from the germline V gene are SGHTA and FQGNSA. The V and J ends lost 2 bases and 4 bases respectively, with 6 bases between them. CDR3 loop: CASSLLQYEQYF. For the CDR3, the DNA is TGTGCCAGCAGCTTACTCCAGTACGAGCAGTACTTC.

The CDR3 DNA reads as TGTGCCAGCAGCTTAGGGCTAGGGAACACCGGGGAGCTGTTTTTT. Residues: CASSLGLGNTGELFF. This rearrangement joins TRBV7-2 to TRBJ2-2; D gene unclear. V lost 1 base and J 1 base, leaving 7 bases between the germline ends. CDR1 is SGHTA, CDR2 FQGNSA, per germline. This CDR3 has 15 residues.

V usage is TRBV6-5 and J usage is TRBJ1-4; D perhaps matches TRBD1 (6 bases). Germline CDR1 and CDR2: MNHEY and SVGAGI. This CDR3 has 15 amino acids. V lost 1 base and J 6 bases, leaving 12 bases between the germline ends. CDR3 loop: CASSYFGGKDEKLFF. CDR3 sequence (DNA): TGTGCCAGCAGTTACTTTGGGGGCAAGGATGAAAAACTGTTTTTT.

The J gene is TRBJ1-1, the V gene TRBV5-4; D gene uncertain. V was cut by 4 bases and J by 5 bases, with 12 bases left in between. The CDR3 length is 13 residues. Germline V CDR1 and CDR2: SGHNT, YYREEE (reference sequence). As DNA, the CDR3 is TGTGCCAGCAGCCCACCGGGGAGTACTGAAGCTTTCTTT. It codes for CASSPPGSTEAFF.

This chain connects TRBV6-9 to TRBJ2-7; D unclear. The CDR3 loop spans 11 amino acids. The ends were cut back, 8 bases at V and 3 bases at J, with 8 bases in the middle. The germline V gene has CDR1 MNHGY and CDR2 SVAAGI. The chain's CDR3 is CASGHYYEQYF. CDR3 coding DNA: TGTGCCAGCGGCCACTACTACGAGCAGTACTTC.

The rearrangement uses TRBV14 and TRBJ1-2; 7 bases fit TRBD1. V lost 5 bases to trimming and J lost 5 bases; unmatched junction nucleotides: 5. The CDR3 has 13 amino acids. Germline lookup yields CDR1 SGHDN and CDR2 FVKESK. The CDR3 protein is CASSEGTAYGYTF. Written as DNA, the CDR3 is TGTGCCAGCAGCGAGGGGACAGCATATGGCTACACCTTC. The full variable domain, with the rest looked up from reference TRBV14 and TRBJ1-2, is EAGVTQFPSHSVIEKGQTVTLRCDPISGHDNLYWYRRVMGKEIKFLLHFVKESKQDESGMPNNRFLAERTGGTYSTLKVQPAELEDSGVYFCASSEGTAYGYTFGSGTRLTVV.

This chain uses TRBV30 with TRBJ2-3; 11 bases fit TRBD2. The CDR3 consists of 13 residues. Trimming took 0 bases from V and 12 from J; bases not matched to a gene: 5. Per the germline V gene, CDR1 is GTSNPN and CDR2 is SVGIG (reference sequence). CDR3 in DNA: TGTGCCTGGAGTGTATATAGCGGGGGGGGTCAGTATTTT. This sequence encodes CAWSVYSGGGQYF. Combining the CDR3 with reference TRBV30 and TRBJ2-3 gives the whole variable domain SQTIHQWPATLVQPVGSPLSLECTVEGTSNPNLYWYRQAAGRGLQLLFYSVGIGQISSEVPQNLSASRPQDRQFILSSKKLLLSDSGFYLCAWSVYSGGGQYFGPGTRLTVL.

J is TRBJ2-5 and V is TRBV5-4; the match to TRBD1 covers 11 bases. CDR3 length: 17 residues. Germline lookup yields CDR1 SGHNT and CDR2 YYREEE (reference sequence). V dropped 3 bases and J dropped 5; count of bases not matched to a gene: 12. The CDR3 loop reads CASSSASRTGGRETQYF. In DNA, the CDR3 is TGTGCCAGCAGCTCCGCTAGTAGGACAGGGGGCCGGGAGACCCAGTACTTC.

V is TRBV27 and J is TRBJ2-1, with D possibly TRBD1 on 5 matching bases. CDR1 is MNHEY, CDR2 SMNVEV, per germline (reference sequence). This CDR3 is built from 16 residues. V lost 0 bases and J 7 bases, leaving 16 bases between the germline ends. This CDR3 reads CASSLSRTSIWNEQFF. The DNA of the CDR3 is TGTGCCAGCAGTTTATCGAGGACATCCATATGGAATGAGCAGTTCTTC.

The genes are TRBV5-6 and TRBJ1-3, with TRBD1 identical over 7 bases. This CDR3 comprises 16 residues. V was pared by 4 bases and J by 2 bases, with 9 bases of the junction left unmatched. Germline-derived CDR1 and CDR2 are SGHDT and YYEEEE. This chain's CDR3 is CASSLGIDRAGNTIYF. CDR3 DNA sequence: TGTGCCAGCAGCCTCGGTATCGACAGGGCTGGAAACACCATATATTTT.

The V gene is TRBV4-2, the J gene TRBJ1-2; D call uncertain. V was shortened by 2 bases and J by 4 bases, with 14 bases between the two germline ends. Germline CDR1 is LGHNA and CDR2 is YNFKEQ. The CDR3 is 15 amino acids. CDR3 residues: CASSQTAGIGYGYTF. CDR3 DNA: TGTGCCAGCAGCCAAACCGCCGGGATTGGCTATGGCTACACCTTC.

This chain links TRBV7-9 with TRBJ2-3; D may be TRBD1 (5 bases). This CDR3 has 15 residues. The germline CDR1 and CDR2 sequences are SEHNR and FQNEAQ (reference sequence). The V end lost 1 base, the J end lost 4 bases, and 12 bases lay between the germline ends. CDR3 sequence: CASSLVMTEADTQYF. DNA for the CDR3: TGTGCCAGCAGCTTAGTTATGACAGAAGCAGATACGCAGTATTTT.

The chain couples TRBV13 to TRBJ2-3; TRBD1 agrees at 8 bases. Germline loops: CDR1 PRHDT, CDR2 FYEKMQ (reference sequence). The CDR3 runs to 16 residues. The J segment lost 5 bases and the V segment lost 5 bases, leaving 12 bases of the junction unmatched. In DNA form, the CDR3 reads TGTGCCAGCAGCGCCTACTCCGACAGGGGCCAAGATACGCAGTATTTT. It translates to CASSAYSDRGQDTQYF.

The genes are TRBV10-3 and TRBJ1-1; D is uncertain. The CDR3 length is 13 residues. CDR1 and CDR2 from the germline V gene are ENHRY and SYGVKD. V dropped 4 bases and J dropped 1 base, with 7 bases sitting between them. CDR3 region: CAISVTSNTEAFF. The CDR3 DNA reads TGTGCCATCAGTGTCACATCGAACACTGAAGCTTTCTTT.

The V call is TRBV15, the J call TRBJ2-1; TRBD1 matches at 8 bases. The CDR3 loop spans 20 amino acids. In germline, CDR1 is LNHNV, CDR2 YYDKDF (reference sequence). V lost 1 base, J lost 0 bases, and 14 bases stayed unmatched. The CDR3 spells CATSRAQGQAVTSSYNEQFF. The CDR3 DNA is TGTGCCACCAGCAGAGCCCAGGGACAGGCCGTAACCTCCTCCTACAATGAGCAGTTCTTC.